These 9 T cell receptor beta chains share one sample of origin, sequenced in a study of Ad26.COV2.S vaccination and SARS-CoV-2 variants. Profiling relied on immunoSEQ multiplex PCR, and the TCRdb table lists in-frame clones only, not all of them. The table has around 310,000 clones, 85% to 90% seen once; the top ten hold roughly 6%. Treatment in this sample: approximately 18 received Ad26.COV2.S at low or high dose, single or two shots; about 5 received placebo; per-sample allocation not given. Specimens were obtained on day 63 following the first vaccine or placebo injection. The source was peripheral blood, collected in a trial of Ad26.COV2.S vaccine versus placebo. The source is a person aged 18-60 years who received the Ad26.COV2.S COVID-19 vaccine or a placebo.

The CDR3 DNA sequence: TGCGCCAGCAGCCAAGATGGCCCCCTAGTGGGGGATACGCAGTATTTT. Its protein product is CASSQDGPLVGDTQYF. The chain is built from TRBV4-3 and TRBJ2-3; D unresolved. Trimming shortened V by 0 bases and J by 6 bases, and 16 bases separated the two germline ends. This CDR3 contains 16 residues. CDR1 and CDR2 (germline): LGHNA, YSLEER.

The table lists this clone with a count of one. The CDR3 nucleotides are TGTGCCAGCAGCTTAGGGGGGGATGGCTACACCTTC. Amino acids: CASSLGGDGYTF. The chain uses TRBV13 and TRBJ1-2; tentatively, D is TRBD1 (5 bases). Trimming removed 0 bases at V and 6 bases at J, with 5 bases between. The CDR3 length is 12 residues. CDR1 is PRHDT and CDR2 is FYEKMQ in the germline V gene (reference sequence).

This chain links TRBV15 with TRBJ1-2, with a weak D call TRBD1 (5 bases). The CDR3 is made up of 13 amino acids. V lost 3 bases to trimming and J lost 6 bases, with 11 bases between them. The germline CDR1 and CDR2 sequences are LNHNV and YYDKDF (reference sequence). The CDR3: CATSSLGGDGYTF. The CDR3, as DNA: TGTGCCACCAGCAGTTTGGGGGGGGATGGCTACACCTTC.

V is TRBV9 and J is TRBJ2-1, with TRBD2 matching 8 bases. Losses at the gene ends were 3 bases for V and 7 bases for J; bases not matched to a gene: 6. Germline CDR1 SGDLS, CDR2 YYNGEE. The CDR3 consists of 14 residues. CDR3 sequence: CASSGRSGRNEQFF. CDR3 sequence (DNA): TGTGCCAGCAGCGGTAGGAGCGGGAGAAATGAGCAGTTCTTC.

This rearrangement joins TRBV4-3 to TRBJ1-2; tentatively, D is TRBD1 (5 bases). This CDR3 region has 16 residues. Germline V lookup: CDR1 LGHNA, CDR2 YSLEER. With 3 bases removed from V and 4 bases from J, the gap between germline ends came to 18 bases. The CDR3 coding sequence is TGCGCCAGCAGCCAGGGACGGGACCTCCCCTTCTATGGCTACACCTTC. This sequence encodes CASSQGRDLPFYGYTF.

The J gene is TRBJ2-3, the V gene TRBV5-6; TRBD2 matches 8 bases. There are 18 residues in the CDR3. CDR1 SGHDT and CDR2 YYEEEE come from the germline V gene. The V segment lost 1 base and the J segment 1 base; nucleotides outside the gene matches: 11. The CDR3 nucleotides read TGTGCCAGCAGCTTGTGGAGGGTGGCGACTAGCGGCACAGATACGCAGTATTTT. This encodes CASSLWRVATSGTDTQYF.

This chain connects TRBV6-5 to TRBJ2-3, with D tentatively TRBD2 (6 bases). The V end was cut by 3 bases, the J end by 0 bases, with 13 bases between. Per germline, CDR1 MNHEY and CDR2 SVGAGI. This CDR3 spans 16 amino acids. CDR3 DNA sequence: TGTGCCAGCAGTTATTTGGGACTTACTAGCACAGATACGCAGTATTTT. Residues: CASSYLGLTSTDTQYF.

This clone was seen only a few times. This chain links TRBV18 with TRBJ1-1; D call uncertain. Trimming left V 4 bases short and J 1 base short, with 4 bases between. The CDR3 extends over 12 amino acids. CDR1 and CDR2 (germline): KGHSH, LQKENI. DNA for the CDR3: TGTGCCAGCTCACTATCGAACACTGAAGCTTTCTTT. This encodes CASSLSNTEAFF.

This clone was recorded a few times. The V and J genes are TRBV19 and TRBJ1-5; D is unclear. V gave up 5 bases and J gave up 7 bases, with 12 bases separating them. CDR1 LNHDA and CDR2 SQIVND come from the germline V gene (reference sequence). This CDR3 is 13 amino acids long. CDR3 sequence: CASSGALAQPQHF. The CDR3 DNA follows: TGTGCCAGTAGTGGAGCTCTTGCGCAGCCCCAGCATTTT. The variable domain in full, completed from reference TRBV19 and TRBJ1-5, reads DGGITQSPKYLFRKEGQNVTLSCEQNLNHDAMYWYRQDPGQGLRLIYYSQIVNDFQKGDIAEGYSVSREKKESFPLTVTSAQKNPTAFYLCASSGALAQPQHFGDGTRLSIL.